The 30 T cell receptor beta chains given below trace back to one sample, sequenced in a study of neurological immune-mediated disorders. TCRdb called the 5' RACE reads again in MiXCR, with one record for every CDR3 protein. The data show 75,000 to 90,000 distinct CDR3 sequences, over 9% seen once. Sample: PBMCs. These receptors all come from a man aged 35 to 55 in good health.

Judged by abundance, this clonotype is medium-sized. The rearrangement links TRBV7-2 to TRBJ1-1, with D maybe TRBD1 (6 bases). The CDR3 contains 14 residues. Germline loops: CDR1 SGHTA, CDR2 FQGNSA. The germline V and J ends were trimmed by 5 bases and 4 bases, with 14 bases remaining between them. The CDR3 DNA is TGTGCCAGCAGCATCGGGGGCAGGGGCACTGAAGCTTTCTTT. Protein sequence: CASSIGGRGTEAFF.

Written as DNA, the CDR3 is TGCGCCAGCAGCACCCGGGACAGGGGTGGCACCGGGGAGCTGTTTTTT. It is translated as CASSTRDRGGTGELFF. The V gene is TRBV5-1, the J gene TRBJ2-2; 10 positions agree with TRBD1. This CDR3 spans 16 amino acids. Losses at the gene ends were 4 bases for V and 4 bases for J; bases not matched to a gene: 7. The germline V gene encodes CDR1 SGHRS and CDR2 YFSETQ.

In this sample, this clonotype turned up many times. The chain couples TRBV12-3 or TRBV12-4 to TRBJ1-1; 7 bases match TRBD1. CDR3 length: 11 amino acids. V was pared by 5 bases and J by 13 bases, with 7 bases of the junction left unmatched. The CDR3 loop reads CASSTGQRVFF. CDR3 coding DNA: TGTGCCAGCAGTACGGGACAGAGGGTTTTCTTT.

The sample holds many counts of this clonotype. The chain couples TRBV10-3 to TRBJ1-5; TRBD1 aligns across 7 bases. This CDR3 has 13 amino acids. Germline CDR1 reads ENHRY; CDR2 reads SYGVKD. V lost 6 bases and J lost 4; bases outside the gene matches: 3. The CDR3: CAIRPTGNQPQHF. CDR3 bases: TGTGCCATCAGACCGACAGGGAATCAGCCCCAGCATTTT.

This clonotype was counted at least ten times. The J gene is TRBJ1-2, the V gene TRBV5-1; 7 positions match TRBD1. This CDR3 spans 14 amino acids. CDR1 and CDR2 from the germline V gene are SGHRS and YFSETQ. The V gene end was trimmed by 4 bases and the J gene end by 0 bases; junction bases not matched to a gene: 3. CDR3 residues: CASSGGTANYGYTF. The CDR3, as DNA: TGCGCCAGCAGCGGAGGGACAGCTAACTATGGCTACACCTTC.

The table lists this clonotype with many counts. The chain has TRBV15 and TRBJ2-2, with D perhaps TRBD1 or TRBD2 (6 bases each). The CDR3 is 15 residues long. V lost 4 bases to trimming and J lost 7 bases, with 16 bases between them. Germline V gene lookup returns CDR1 LNHNV and CDR2 YYDKDF (reference sequence). The CDR3 DNA sequence: TGTGCCACCAGCAAGATGGGGGGCACAAGCGGGGAGCTGTTTTTT. It encodes CATSKMGGTSGELFF.

The chain is built from TRBV7-6 and TRBJ1-1; D unclear. Germline-derived CDR1 and CDR2 are SGHVS and FNYEAQ. The CDR3 runs 13 residues. V shed 4 bases and J shed 6 bases, with 12 bases lying between them. The CDR3 loop is CASSSGGTAEAFF. The CDR3 DNA follows: TGTGCCAGCAGCTCCGGCGGCACAGCTGAAGCTTTCTTT.

The V and J genes are TRBV24-1 and TRBJ2-1; a weak D match, TRBD1 (6 bases). The CDR3 has 16 residues. From germline, CDR1 is KGHDR and CDR2 SFDVKD. V lost 5 bases and J lost 4, with 17 bases in between. In DNA, the CDR3 is TGTGCCACCAGTGTCTTAGTACAGGGCGGATACAATGAGCAGTTCTTC. Amino acids: CATSVLVQGGYNEQFF.

Regarding this clonotype: One end of the junction varies from germline; a read error may be responsible. The J gene is TRBJ2-1, the V gene TRBV12-3 or TRBV12-4; D is ambiguous. CDR3 size: 13 residues. CDR3 amino acids: CASSLSRNDEHFF. CDR3 coding DNA: TGTGCCAGCAGTTTAAGTAGAAACGATGAGCATTTCTTC.

There are many counts of this clonotype. This chain connects TRBV24-1 to TRBJ2-1; TRBD1 aligns across 12 bases. With V trimmed by 3 bases and J by 9 bases, 11 bases remained unmatched. This CDR3 has 17 amino acids. Germline assignment: CDR1 KGHDR and CDR2 SFDVKD. CDR3 loop: CATSDPAPGQGASEQFF. CDR3 DNA: TGTGCCACCAGTGATCCTGCTCCGGGACAGGGGGCATCTGAGCAGTTCTTC.

This clonotype was detected ten times or more. The chain joins TRBV7-2 to TRBJ2-7; the match to TRBD2 covers 7 bases. Losses at the gene ends were 0 bases for V and 5 bases for J; bases not matched to a gene: 4. CDR3 size: 14 residues. Germline CDR1 is SGHTA and CDR2 is FQGNSA. CDR3 sequence (DNA): TGTGCCAGCAGCTTAGCGATAGGGAGGGACGAGCAGTACTTC. Translating it yields CASSLAIGRDEQYF.

This clonotype was observed many times. V is TRBV20-1 and J is TRBJ2-1; 10 positions match TRBD2. J gave up 5 bases and V 1 base, and 20 bases lay outside the gene matches. The CDR3 runs to 20 residues. Germline V gene data show CDR1 as DFQATT and CDR2 as SNEGSKA (reference sequence). The CDR3 is CSARALLFQAGGPRDNEQFF. The CDR3 nucleotides are TGCAGTGCTAGAGCCCTCCTCTTCCAAGCGGGAGGGCCTCGGGACAATGAGCAGTTCTTC.

The table lists this clonotype with many counts. The chain recombines TRBV3-1 with TRBJ1-5, with a weak D call TRBD1 (5 bases). The V gene lost 3 bases and the J gene lost 7 bases, with 13 bases spanning the gap. This CDR3 is 14 amino acids long. Germline CDR1 reads LGHDT; CDR2 reads YNNKEL (reference sequence). The CDR3 sequence is CASSQAGPGQPQHF. CDR3 coding DNA: TGTGCCAGCAGCCAGGCAGGGCCCGGGCAGCCCCAGCATTTT.

This clonotype occurred a few times. This sequence joins TRBV2 and TRBJ2-1; 7 bases are shared with TRBD1. This CDR3 is 15 amino acids long. Germline V lookup: CDR1 SNHLY, CDR2 FYNNEI. J was trimmed by 4 bases and V by 7 bases; bases with no gene match: 10. CDR3 nucleotide sequence: TGTGCCAGCATTACCGACAGGGAGAATTACAATGAGCAGTTCTTC. Its protein is CASITDRENYNEQFF.

The table lists this clonotype with many counts. V and J are TRBV6-1 and TRBJ1-2; tentative D call: TRBD1 (5 bases). The germline CDR1 and CDR2 sequences are MNHNS and SASEGT. The CDR3 has 11 residues. Between the trimmed V and J ends, which lost 7 bases and 8 bases, there was a span of 11 bases. The CDR3 bases are TGTGCCAGCATCTGGGGGGGGGGCTACACCTTC. Translated, it gives CASIWGGGYTF.

The CDR3 DNA reads as TGCAGTGCTAGAGATGTTATCGGGACAGAGAACTATGGCTACACCTTC. This gives the protein CSARDVIGTENYGYTF. The chain uses TRBV20-1 and TRBJ1-2; 7 bases line up with TRBD1. Trimming took 0 bases from V and 2 from J; bases not matched to a gene: 9. CDR1 and CDR2 (germline): DFQATT, SNEGSKA (reference sequence). The CDR3 sequence is 16 residues long.

This clonotype was seen at least ten times. This sequence joins TRBV20-1 and TRBJ1-2, with a tentative D call TRBD1 (5 bases). The CDR3 consists of 14 residues. Germline CDR1 DFQATT, CDR2 SNEGSKA (reference sequence). V lost 5 bases to trimming and J lost 4 bases, with 17 bases between them. CDR3 DNA: TGCAGTGCTCGTGACTCCGGGACGGCCTATGGCTACACCTTC. Its translation: CSARDSGTAYGYTF.

This clonotype has at least ten counts. This chain joins TRBV20-1 and TRBJ1-2; 8 nucleotides agree with TRBD1. V shed 0 bases and J 6 bases; nucleotides not matched to a gene: 6. The germline V gene encodes CDR1 DFQATT and CDR2 SNEGSKA (reference sequence). This CDR3 comprises 14 residues. The CDR3 sequence is CSARDGRGPNGYTF. CDR3 nucleotide sequence: TGCAGTGCTAGAGACGGCAGGGGGCCGAATGGCTACACCTTC.

In its sample, this clonotype was seen many times. The chain recombines TRBV6-6 with TRBJ2-6, with a weak D call TRBD1 (6 bases). The germline gives CDR1 MNHNY, CDR2 SVGAGI (reference sequence). The CDR3 extends over 14 amino acids. V lost 7 bases and J lost 0, with 7 bases in between. This chain's CDR3 is CASMDSSGANVLTF. The CDR3 coding sequence is TGTGCCAGCATGGACAGCTCTGGGGCCAACGTCCTGACTTTC.

This clonotype was recorded many times. This chain connects TRBV6-5 to TRBJ1-2, with D unresolved. The V and J ends lost 2 bases and 1 base respectively, with 8 bases between them. Germline loops: CDR1 MNHEY, CDR2 SVGAGI. This CDR3 has 14 amino acids. The CDR3 nucleotides are TGTGCCAGCAGTTACAGGTGGAATAACTATGGCTACACCTTC. This translates into CASSYRWNNYGYTF.

This clonotype was detected many times. The rearrangement uses TRBV7-2 and TRBJ1-1, with no clear D. CDR1 and CDR2 (germline): SGHTA, FQGNSA. The CDR3 is 13 amino acids. The ends were cut back, 4 bases at V and 1 base at J, with 7 bases in the middle. The CDR3 nucleotides are TGTGCCAGCAGCTCATACAGGAACACTGAAGCTTTCTTT. It yields the protein CASSSYRNTEAFF. Full variable domain (remainder filled in from reference TRBV7-2 and TRBJ1-1): GAGVSQSPSNKVTEKGKDVELRCDPISGHTALYWYRQSLGQGLEFLIYFQGNSAPDKSGLPSDRFSAERTGGSVSTLTIQRTQQEDSAVYLCASSSYRNTEAFFGQGTRLTVV.

Ten or more counts support this clonotype. The V gene is TRBV11-2, the J gene TRBJ2-3, with D possibly matching TRBD1 (5 bases). The CDR3 is 14 residues long. With 5 bases removed from V and 2 bases from J, the gap between germline ends came to 11 bases. Germline CDR1 and CDR2: SGHAT and FQNNGV. CDR3 sequence: CASSQVGVTDTQYF. CDR3 nucleotide sequence: TGTGCCAGCAGCCAAGTAGGGGTCACAGATACGCAGTATTTT.

This clonotype has at least ten counts. The genes are TRBV12-3 or TRBV12-4 and TRBJ2-1, with no clear D. The CDR3 extends over 15 amino acids. The V and J ends lost 4 bases and 6 bases respectively, with 16 bases between them. This CDR3 reads CASSSLLGRTNEQFF. The CDR3 nucleotides read TGTGCCAGCAGTTCCCTACTCGGACGGACCAATGAGCAGTTCTTC.

The table lists this clonotype with many counts. V gene TRBV18 combines with J gene TRBJ1-4; D is undetermined. The V end was cut by 1 base, the J end by 0 bases, with 6 bases between. The CDR3 sequence is 15 residues long. From germline, CDR1 is KGHSH and CDR2 LQKENI. CDR3 sequence: CASSPRSATNEKLFF. The CDR3 DNA sequence: TGTGCCAGCTCACCACGCTCCGCAACTAATGAAAAACTGTTTTTT.

The table lists this clonotype with many counts. The rearrangement links TRBV5-6 to TRBJ2-3; 8 bases match TRBD2. V dropped 0 bases and J dropped 6; count of bases not matched to a gene: 9. CDR1 is SGHDT and CDR2 is YYEEEE in the germline V gene. The CDR3 runs 16 residues. This chain's CDR3 is CASSLDPGGAWDTQYF. The CDR3 DNA follows: TGTGCCAGCAGCTTGGATCCGGGGGGGGCCTGGGATACGCAGTATTTT.

Notes on this clonotype: A much bigger clone sits one base away, suggesting this may be a read error. This sequence joins TRBV5-1 and TRBJ2-1, with 8 bases fitting TRBD2. This CDR3 is built from 16 residues. V was pared by 2 bases and J by 5 bases, with 9 bases of the junction left unmatched. CDR1 and CDR2 (germline): SGHRS, YFSETQ. The CDR3, as DNA: TGCGCCAGCAGCTTCCTCTGCCGGGAGGGCCACAATGAGCAGTTCTTC. Encoded protein: CASSFLCREGHNEQFF. The whole variable domain, remainder taken from reference TRBV5-1 and TRBJ2-1, is KAGVTQTPRYLIKTRGQQVTLSCSPISGHRSVSWYQQTPGQGLQFLFEYFSETQRNKGNFPGRFSGRQFSNSRSEMNVSTLELGDSALYLCASSFLCREGHNEQFFGPGTRLTVL.

This clonotype showed up many times. CDR3: CASSAGQGLGTEAFF. CDR3 sequence (DNA): TGTGCCAGCAGCGCAGGACAGGGTTTGGGGACTGAAGCTTTCTTT. This chain links TRBV2 with TRBJ1-1; 8 bases are shared with TRBD1. Per germline, CDR1 SNHLY and CDR2 FYNNEI. This CDR3 contains 15 residues. J gave up 5 bases and V 6 bases, and 11 bases lay outside the gene matches.

This clonotype was counted ten times or more. This chain joins TRBV29-1 and TRBJ2-3; D is tentatively TRBD1 or TRBD2 (5 bases each). This CDR3 has 12 residues. Germline CDR1 SQVTM, CDR2 ANQGSEA. Trimming left V 6 bases short and J 6 bases short, with 13 bases between. CDR3 in DNA: TGCAGCGTGGGACCCCCCGGGGATACGCAGTATTTT. The encoded protein is CSVGPPGDTQYF.

This clonotype was observed at least ten times. The rearrangement uses TRBV9 and TRBJ2-3, with D unclear. CDR3 length: 12 residues. The germline CDR1 and CDR2 sequences are SGDLS and YYNGEE. The V end was cut by 0 bases, the J end by 3 bases, with 2 bases between. CDR3 region: CASSVGTDTQYF. DNA for the CDR3: TGTGCCAGCAGCGTAGGGACAGATACGCAGTATTTT.

This clonotype was counted at least ten times. V is TRBV6-5 and J is TRBJ2-1, with 12 bases aligning to TRBD1. CDR1 and CDR2 (germline): MNHEY, SVGAGI. The V segment lost 6 bases and the J segment 5 bases; nucleotides outside the gene matches: 8. The CDR3 spans 16 residues. The CDR3 nucleotides are TGTGCCAGCAGCCGTACCGGGACAGGGGGCAACAATGAGCAGTTCTTC. This codes for CASSRTGTGGNNEQFF.